This T cell receptor (beta chain) derives from a study of PD-1 blockade in mismatch repair-deficient tumors. V was pared by 5 bases and J by 0 bases, with 4 bases of the junction left unmatched. Looked up from germline, CDR1 is SGDLS and CDR2 is YYNGEE. The length of the CDR3 is 15 residues. TCRdb's table, derived via immunoSEQ multiplex PCR, lists solely in-frame clones and lacks some. The sample holds 70,000 to 90,000 clones, more than 80% seen once. The sample holds one count of this clone. The clonotype comes from an adult with mismatch repair-deficient cancer. The specimen comprised peripheral blood, sampled 44 weeks after starting pembrolizumab. The chain has TRBV9 and TRBJ2-1, with 8 positions matching TRBD2. The CDR3 DNA reads as TGTGCCAGCAGTGCTACTAGCGGCTCCTACAATGAGCAGTTCTTC. It translates to CASSATSGSYNEQFF.